These 16 T cell receptor beta chains share one sample of origin, sequenced in a study of breast tumors, draining lymph nodes, adjacent tissues. TCRdb used MiXCR to reprocess the multiplex PCR reads, holding one entry per CDR3 protein. This sample carries fewer than 150,000 distinct CDR3 sequences, about 20% of them seen once, and the ten largest clones take about 2.2%. Axillary draining lymph nodes of breast cancer patients supplied the node samples. The specimen sequenced was axillary lymph node tissue. Every receptor here comes from a female donor with breast cancer. Some clones in this sample may be carry-over from other donors' samples.

The table lists this clonotype with a count of one. This may arise from a read error, as a much more abundant clone is one base away. The chain is built from TRBV6-1 and TRBJ1-5; a possible D gene is TRBD1 (6 bases). V shed 5 bases and J shed 11 bases, with 16 bases lying between them. This CDR3 contains 13 residues. Germline CDR1 MNHNS, CDR2 SASEGT. CDR3 protein: CASSLTGGRSQHF. The CDR3 DNA follows: TGTGCCAGCAGTCTTACCGGGGGCAGATCCCAGCATTTT.

This clonotype was observed at least ten times. The chain is built from TRBV6-1 and TRBJ2-7; D gene unclear. The V gene lost 3 bases and the J gene lost 4 bases, with 16 bases spanning the gap. Germline CDR1 is MNHNS and CDR2 is SASEGT. The CDR3 sequence is 15 residues long. Here the CDR3 DNA reads TGTGCCAGCAGTGATGGAAGTTCTTACTCTTACGAGCAGTACTTC. Amino acid sequence: CASSDGSSYSYEQYF.

CDR3 bases: TGTGCCAGCTCAGGACTAGCGGGGAACACCGGGGAGCTGTTTTTT. This sequence encodes CASSGLAGNTGELFF. The rearrangement links TRBV18 to TRBJ2-2; 11 positions match TRBD2. CDR3 length equals 15 residues. Germline CDR1 and CDR2: KGHSH and LQKENI. The J segment lost 1 base and the V segment lost 5 bases, leaving 0 bases of the junction unmatched. Variable domain in full (rest from reference TRBV18 and TRBJ2-2): NAGVMQNPRHLVRRRGQEARLRCSPMKGHSHVYWYRQLPEEGLKFMVYLQKENIIDESGMPKERFSAEFPKEGPSILRIQQVVRGDSAAYFCASSGLAGNTGELFFGEGSRLTVL.

This sequence joins TRBV13 and TRBJ2-3; 11 bases align to TRBD1. Unmatched junction bases numbered 6, after V lost 2 bases and J lost 5 bases. CDR1 and CDR2 (germline): PRHDT, FYEKMQ (reference sequence). This CDR3 is built from 16 residues. CDR3 in amino acids: CASSLTRDRGVDTQYF. The CDR3 DNA reads as TGTGCCAGCAGCTTAACCCGGGACAGGGGGGTAGATACGCAGTATTTT.

This clonotype was detected many times. The chain carries TRBV29-1 and TRBJ2-3; 10 bases are a match to TRBD2. This CDR3 has 19 amino acids. The junction had 16 bases not matched to a gene; V was cut back by 0 bases and J by 4 bases. Germline loops: CDR1 SQVTM, CDR2 ANQGSEA. CDR3 residues: CSVEDPGPSGRWLSDTQYF. Here the CDR3 DNA reads TGCAGCGTTGAAGACCCCGGACCTAGCGGGAGATGGTTGTCAGATACGCAGTATTTT.

This clonotype was found many times. V and J are TRBV11-1 and TRBJ2-7; tentatively, D is TRBD2 (5 bases). Trimming left V 4 bases short and J 6 bases short, with 16 bases between. The CDR3 totals 14 residues. Germline V CDR1 and CDR2: SGHAT, FQDESV (reference sequence). This CDR3 reads CASSSRTAPGEQYF. The CDR3 nucleotides read TGTGCCAGCAGCTCCCGGACTGCCCCGGGCGAGCAGTACTTC.

This clonotype came up many times. The chain has TRBV4-1 and TRBJ2-5, with TRBD1 as a possible D gene (6 bases). This CDR3 is built from 14 residues. Trimming removed 5 bases from V and 2 bases from J, with 12 bases in between. Per germline, CDR1 MGHRA and CDR2 YSYEKL. CDR3 bases: TGCGCCAGCAGCGAGATGGACAGACAAGAGACCCAGTACTTC. Protein product: CASSEMDRQETQYF.

A few counts support this clonotype. This sequence joins TRBV28 and TRBJ2-7, with no clear D. The V end lost 5 bases, the J end lost 2 bases, and 13 bases lay between the germline ends. Germline V gives CDR1 MDHEN, CDR2 SYDVKM. The CDR3 is made up of 14 amino acids. CDR3 protein: CASSTRGPAYEQYF. CDR3 sequence (DNA): TGTGCCAGCAGTACTCGTGGGCCCGCCTACGAGCAGTACTTC.

This clonotype has at least ten counts. The rearrangement uses TRBV6-1 and TRBJ2-5; weak D call: TRBD2 (6 bases). The V gene's germline CDR1 is MNHNS and CDR2 SASEGT. CDR3 size: 13 residues. CDR3 residues: CAILANPGATQYF. CDR3 nucleotides: TGTGCTATCCTAGCGAATCCTGGAGCGACCCAGTACTTC.

This clonotype was seen repeatedly, ten times or more. This chain connects TRBV20-1 to TRBJ2-7; TRBD1 or TRBD2 may be the D gene (5 bases each). The V and J ends lost 1 base and 1 base respectively, with 17 bases between them. The CDR3 spans 16 residues. Germline CDR1 and CDR2: DFQATT and SNEGSKA (reference sequence). In nucleotides, the CDR3 is TGCAGTGCTAGAGTATTGATGAGGGGTAGGTCCTACGAGCAGTACTTC. Residues: CSARVLMRGRSYEQYF.

This clonotype was observed many times. The rearrangement joins TRBV6-1 to TRBJ1-5; D not resolved. CDR3 length: 12 amino acids. Germline CDR1 reads MNHNS; CDR2 reads SASEGT. V dropped 4 bases and J dropped 4 bases, with 5 bases sitting between them. DNA for the CDR3: TGTGCCAGCAGTGGTGGAAATCAGCCCCAGCATTTT. It yields the protein CASSGGNQPQHF.

There are many counts of this clonotype. This rearrangement joins TRBV2 to TRBJ2-1; 7 nucleotides align to TRBD1. The CDR3 is 13 residues long. Losses at the gene ends were 8 bases for V and 2 bases for J; bases not matched to a gene: 3. Germline V lookup: CDR1 SNHLY, CDR2 FYNNEI. The CDR3 loop is CASEGQPYNEQFF. DNA for the CDR3: TGTGCCAGCGAGGGACAGCCCTACAATGAGCAGTTCTTC.

This clonotype has at least ten counts. The chain couples TRBV9 to TRBJ2-7; possible D gene TRBD1, 6 bases. Trimming removed 3 bases from V and 6 bases from J, with 13 bases in between. CDR1 and CDR2 from the germline V gene are SGDLS and YYNGEE. CDR3 size: 13 residues. The CDR3, as DNA: TGTGCCAGCAGCGCCAGTGGGGGCGGCGAGCAGTACTTC. Its translation is CASSASGGGEQYF.

This clonotype showed up many times. This chain uses TRBV19 with TRBJ1-3, with 8 bases fitting TRBD1. Per the germline V gene, CDR1 is LNHDA and CDR2 is SQIVND (reference sequence). Losses at the gene ends were 4 bases for V and 0 bases for J; bases not matched to a gene: 11. CDR3 length equals 18 residues. In DNA, the CDR3 is TGTGCCAGTAGTACCTCGGGACAGGTCTTCGCCTCTGGAAACACCATATATTTT. Its protein product is CASSTSGQVFASGNTIYF.

Remarks on this clonotype: A much more abundant neighbour one base away suggests this may be a read error. V gene TRBV6-5 combines with J gene TRBJ2-3; either TRBD1 or TRBD2 may supply D (6 bases each). The CDR3 is made up of 15 amino acids. The germline gives CDR1 MNHEY, CDR2 SVGAGI. V was clipped by 4 bases and J by 1 base, with 12 bases between them. The CDR3 protein is CASSLGGVGTDTQYF. CDR3 DNA: TGTGCCAGCAGTTTGGGGGGCGTCGGCACAGATACGCAGTATTTT.

This clonotype was recorded at least ten times. This chain connects TRBV12-3 or TRBV12-4 to TRBJ1-2; no clear D. V was pared by 0 bases and J by 4 bases, with 6 bases between. This CDR3 has 13 amino acids. CDR3 sequence reads: CASSLAQIYGYTF. The CDR3 nucleotides are TGTGCCAGCAGTTTAGCGCAGATCTATGGCTACACCTTC.